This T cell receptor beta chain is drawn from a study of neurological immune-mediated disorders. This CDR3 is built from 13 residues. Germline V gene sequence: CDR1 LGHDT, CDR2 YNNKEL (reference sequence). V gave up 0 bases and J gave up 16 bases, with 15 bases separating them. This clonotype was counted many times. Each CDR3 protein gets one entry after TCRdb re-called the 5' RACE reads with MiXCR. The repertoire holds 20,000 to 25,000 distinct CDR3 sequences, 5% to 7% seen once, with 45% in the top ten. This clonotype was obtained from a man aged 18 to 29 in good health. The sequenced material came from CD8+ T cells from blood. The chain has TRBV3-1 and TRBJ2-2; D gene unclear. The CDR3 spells CASSQDMAEVAFF. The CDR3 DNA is TGTGCCAGCAGCCAAGATATGGCAGAAGTGGCGTTTTTT.